This note documents a single TCR beta chain sequence. Its antigen is as yet unknown. The sample comes from a study of shared clonotypes between healthy human individuals. Study-wide results and limits: Larger estimated richness was generally recorded for naive subsets relative to memory subsets.

Template for every sorted-subset replicate PCR totaled roughly 200 ng DNA, about 30,000 T cell genomes. TCRdb's table, derived via immunoSEQ multiplex PCR, lists solely in-frame clones and lacks some. The data show approximately 2,000,000 clones, 92% seen once. Investigators divided CD4+ cells into CD45RA+ naive and CD45RA-negative memory subsets. The germline gives CDR1 MNHEY, CDR2 SVGAGI. Trimming left V 3 bases short and J 6 bases short, with 13 bases between. This CDR3 comprises 14 residues. This sequence originates from a man between 18 and 29 years old in good health. Some clones in this sample may be carry-over from other donors' samples. This sequence joins TRBV6-5 and TRBJ2-3, with D possibly TRBD2 on 5 matching bases. What was sequenced was naive CD4+ T cells from PBMCs. Subset meaning: CD45RA+ positively selected. This CDR3 is CASSYSGVKDTQYF. The CDR3 DNA sequence: TGTGCCAGCAGTTATTCCGGGGTCAAGGATACGCAGTATTTT.